Here is one T cell receptor beta chain with its context. Its antigen is not known. Germline values: CDR1 MNHEY, CDR2 SMNVEV (reference sequence). The CDR3 consists of 14 residues. V shed 3 bases and J shed 4 bases, with 13 bases lying between them. The record originates from a study of T cells after yellow fever vaccination. About the research overall: Preparation of fractions with low cell numbers was performed using SMART-Seq v4 Ultra Low Input.

General observations from the study: Primary-vaccination clones mostly resurfaced post-booster (under 98% CD4, roughly 90% CD8). Researchers cautioned that FACS-sorted repertoires could harbor abundant clonotypes contaminating from the bulk population. It was the secondary response that reached its peak faster, day 5 versus 15, but it was weaker.

Each CDR3 protein is one row after TCRdb ran MiXCR on the 5' RACE reads. The sample includes some 560,000 distinct CDR3 sequences, around 17% of them seen just once. J is TRBJ2-7 and V is TRBV27; D remains unclear. This specimen was PBMCs, taken 5 days after the first yellow fever vaccination. This clonotype was sampled from a man aged 18 to 29 who received the YFV17D yellow fever vaccine. Written as DNA, the CDR3 is TGTGCCAGCAGTTTCGATCAATCCGGTTACGAGCAGTACTTC. Protein: CASSFDQSGYEQYF.